The 2 T cell receptor beta chains below come from one sample, sequenced in a study of cytomegalovirus exposure and HLA in healthy donors (dated by TCRdb to 2015 to 2018). Library prep was done by the immunoSEQ multiplex PCR assay. TCRdb holds this immuneACCESS table with in-frame rearrangements only. Some clones are missing; in checked studies, unresolved V genes explain under half, and the rest has no known cause. Counted in this sample were approximately 220,000 clones; 80% to 95% of them appeared once. The top ten clonotypes cover approximately 0.99% of the sample. Sequencing used PBMCs. The receptors derive from a young woman in good health and CMV-seronegative.

The chain uses TRBV18 and TRBJ2-7; D ambiguous. V was trimmed by 0 bases and J by 3 bases, leaving 9 bases between them. Germline values: CDR1 KGHSH, CDR2 LQKENI. CDR3 length: 14 residues. The CDR3 DNA is TGTGCCAGCTCACCACCGTACAACAGCTACGAGCAGTACTTC. Translation gives CASSPPYNSYEQYF. The whole variable domain, remainder taken from reference TRBV18 and TRBJ2-7, is NAGVMQNPRHLVRRRGQEARLRCSPMKGHSHVYWYRQLPEEGLKFMVYLQKENIIDESGMPKERFSAEFPKEGPSILRIQQVVRGDSAAYFCASSPPYNSYEQYFGPGTRLTVT.

V is TRBV27 and J is TRBJ2-1; 7 nucleotides agree with TRBD2. The CDR3 extends over 16 amino acids. Germline lookup yields CDR1 MNHEY and CDR2 SMNVEV (reference sequence). Germline trimming cut 6 bases from V and 0 bases from J; bases unmatched to any gene: 8. CDR3 DNA: TGTGCCAGCAGCGTTTGGGGCGGGAGCTCCTACAATGAGCAGTTCTTC. Translating it yields CASSVWGGSSYNEQFF.